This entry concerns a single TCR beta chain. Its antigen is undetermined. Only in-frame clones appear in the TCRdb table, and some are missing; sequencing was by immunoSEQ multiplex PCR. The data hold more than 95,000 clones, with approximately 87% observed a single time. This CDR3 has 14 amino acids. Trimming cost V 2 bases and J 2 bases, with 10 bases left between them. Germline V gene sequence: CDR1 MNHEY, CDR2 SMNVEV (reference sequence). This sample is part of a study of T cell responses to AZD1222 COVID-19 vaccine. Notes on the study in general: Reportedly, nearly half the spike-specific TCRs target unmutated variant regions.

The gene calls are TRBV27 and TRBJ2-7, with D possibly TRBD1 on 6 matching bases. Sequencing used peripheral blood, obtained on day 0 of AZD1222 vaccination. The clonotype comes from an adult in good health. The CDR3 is CASSLTGQTYEQYF. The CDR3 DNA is TGTGCCAGCAGTTTAACGGGACAAACCTACGAGCAGTACTTC.